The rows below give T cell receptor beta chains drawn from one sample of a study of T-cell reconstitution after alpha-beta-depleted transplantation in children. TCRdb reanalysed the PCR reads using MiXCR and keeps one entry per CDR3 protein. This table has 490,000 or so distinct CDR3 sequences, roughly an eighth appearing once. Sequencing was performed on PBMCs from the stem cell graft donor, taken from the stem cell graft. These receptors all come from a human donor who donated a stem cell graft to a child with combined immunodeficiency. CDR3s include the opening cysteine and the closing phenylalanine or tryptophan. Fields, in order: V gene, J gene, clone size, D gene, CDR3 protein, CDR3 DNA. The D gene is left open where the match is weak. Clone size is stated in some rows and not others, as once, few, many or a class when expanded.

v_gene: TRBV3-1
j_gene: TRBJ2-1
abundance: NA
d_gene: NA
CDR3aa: CASSQGLGGRYNEQFF
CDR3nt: TGTGCCAGCAGCCAAGGGCTGGGAGGCCGCTACAATGAGCAGTTCTTC

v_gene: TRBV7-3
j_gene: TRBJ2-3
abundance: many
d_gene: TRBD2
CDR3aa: CASSSRGEDTDTQYF
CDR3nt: TGTGCCAGCAGTTCCCGGGGGGAAGACACAGATACGCAGTATTTT

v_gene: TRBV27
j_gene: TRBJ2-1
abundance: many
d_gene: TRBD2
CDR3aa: CASSLSGDYLAEQFF
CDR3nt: TGTGCCAGCAGTTTATCGGGGGACTACTTGGCTGAGCAGTTCTTC

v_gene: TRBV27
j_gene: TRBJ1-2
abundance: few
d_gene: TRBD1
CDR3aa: CASTGTGAYGYTF
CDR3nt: TGTGCCAGCACCGGGACAGGGGCGTATGGCTACACCTTC

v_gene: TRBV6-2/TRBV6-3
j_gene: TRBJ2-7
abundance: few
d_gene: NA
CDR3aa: CASRNRDSGPYEQYF
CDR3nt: TGTGCCAGCAGAAACCGGGACAGCGGGCCCTACGAGCAGTACTTC

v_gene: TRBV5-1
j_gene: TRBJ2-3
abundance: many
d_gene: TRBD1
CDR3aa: CASSLVDRYTDTQYF
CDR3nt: TGCGCCAGCAGCTTGGTGGACAGGTACACAGATACGCAGTATTTT

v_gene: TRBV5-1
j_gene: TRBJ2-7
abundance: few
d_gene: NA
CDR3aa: CASPSCPETYEQYF
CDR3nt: TGCGCCAGCCCGAGCTGCCCCGAAACCTACGAGCAGTACTTC

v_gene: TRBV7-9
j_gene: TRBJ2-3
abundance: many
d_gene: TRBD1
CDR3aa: CASSWTGGTDTQYF
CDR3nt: TGTGCCAGCAGCTGGACAGGGGGCACAGATACGCAGTATTTT

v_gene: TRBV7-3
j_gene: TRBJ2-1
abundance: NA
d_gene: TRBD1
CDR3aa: CASSLQGITYNEQFF
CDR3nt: TGTGCCAGCAGCCTACAGGGGATTACCTACAATGAGCAGTTCTTC

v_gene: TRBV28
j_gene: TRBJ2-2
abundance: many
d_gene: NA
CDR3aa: CASSLWPTSGELFF
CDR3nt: TGTGCCAGCAGTTTATGGCCCACCTCCGGGGAGCTGTTTTTT

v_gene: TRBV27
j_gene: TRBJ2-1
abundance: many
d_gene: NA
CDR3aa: CASSLPDQTQEQFF
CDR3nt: TGTGCCAGCAGTTTACCCGACCAAACCCAAGAGCAGTTCTTC

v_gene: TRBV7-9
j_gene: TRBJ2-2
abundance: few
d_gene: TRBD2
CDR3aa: CASSQSWLAGTGELFF
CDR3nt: TGTGCCAGCAGCCAGTCCTGGCTAGCGGGCACCGGGGAGCTGTTTTTT

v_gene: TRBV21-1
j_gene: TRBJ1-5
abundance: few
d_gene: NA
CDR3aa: CASSKRGGNQPQHF
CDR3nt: TGTGCCAGCAGCAAACGAGGGGGCAATCAGCCCCAGCATTTT

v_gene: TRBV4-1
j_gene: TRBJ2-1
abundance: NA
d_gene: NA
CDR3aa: CASSQDDQRNEQFF
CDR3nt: TGCGCCAGCAGCCAAGACGACCAAAGGAATGAGCAGTTCTTC

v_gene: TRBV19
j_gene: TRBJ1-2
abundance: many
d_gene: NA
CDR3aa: CASSIVRANYGYTF
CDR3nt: TGTGCCAGTAGTATAGTGAGAGCTAACTATGGCTACACCTTC

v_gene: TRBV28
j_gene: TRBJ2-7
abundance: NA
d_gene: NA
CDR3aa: CASSRGLRASYEQYF
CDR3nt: TGTGCCAGCAGTCGGGGCCTAAGGGCGTCCTACGAGCAGTACTTC

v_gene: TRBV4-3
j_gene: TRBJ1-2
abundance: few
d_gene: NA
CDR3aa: CASSQDRDTNYGYTF
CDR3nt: TGCGCCAGCAGCCAAGATCGAGATACTAACTATGGCTACACCTTC

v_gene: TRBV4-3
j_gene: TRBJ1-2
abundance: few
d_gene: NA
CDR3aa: CASSQNTRGVSYGYTF
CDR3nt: TGCGCCAGCAGCCAAAATACACGGGGAGTGTCCTATGGCTACACCTTC

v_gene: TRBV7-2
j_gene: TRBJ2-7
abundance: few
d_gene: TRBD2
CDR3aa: CASSLAIAGPSYEQYF
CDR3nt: TGTGCCAGCAGCTTAGCTATAGCGGGCCCCTCCTACGAGCAGTACTTC

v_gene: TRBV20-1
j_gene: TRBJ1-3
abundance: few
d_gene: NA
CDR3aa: CSARRDSPGNTIYF
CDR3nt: TGCAGTGCTAGACGAGACAGTCCTGGAAACACCATATATTTT

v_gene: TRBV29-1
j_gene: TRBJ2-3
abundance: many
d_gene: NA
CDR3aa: CSACPTVSTDTQYF
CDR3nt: TGCAGCGCCTGCCCGACAGTTAGCACAGATACGCAGTATTTT

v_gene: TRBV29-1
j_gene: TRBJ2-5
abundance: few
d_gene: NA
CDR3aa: CSVFQLLQETQYF
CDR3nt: TGCAGCGTCTTTCAATTACTACAAGAGACCCAGTACTTC

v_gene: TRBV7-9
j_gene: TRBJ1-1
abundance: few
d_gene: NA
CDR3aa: CASSVLGRNTEAFF
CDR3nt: TGTGCCAGCAGCGTGCTGGGGAGGAACACTGAAGCTTTCTTT

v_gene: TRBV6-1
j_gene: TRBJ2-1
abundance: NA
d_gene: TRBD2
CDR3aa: CASAPGVGGGSSYNEQFF
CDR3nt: TGTGCCAGTGCTCCAGGGGTAGGCGGGGGGTCCTCCTACAATGAGCAGTTCTTC

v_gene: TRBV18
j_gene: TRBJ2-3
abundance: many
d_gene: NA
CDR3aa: CASSPIRQNTDTQYF
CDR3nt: TGTGCCAGCTCACCAATCCGACAGAACACAGATACGCAGTATTTT

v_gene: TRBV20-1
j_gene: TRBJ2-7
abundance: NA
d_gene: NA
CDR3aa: CSARGQDRRDEQYF
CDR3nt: TGCAGTGCTAGAGGACAGGACAGAAGGGACGAGCAGTACTTC

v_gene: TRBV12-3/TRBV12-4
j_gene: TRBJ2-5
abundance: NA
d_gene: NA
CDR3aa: CASSLTAGGRRETQYF
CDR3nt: TGTGCCAGCAGTTTAACGGCAGGGGGGCGCAGAGAGACCCAGTACTTC

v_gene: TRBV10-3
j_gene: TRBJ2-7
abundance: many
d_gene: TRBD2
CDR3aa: CAISLGLAQTYEQYF
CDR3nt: TGTGCCATCAGTTTAGGACTAGCCCAAACCTACGAGCAGTACTTC

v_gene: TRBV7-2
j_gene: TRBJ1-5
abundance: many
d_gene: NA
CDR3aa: CASSLGGFQPQHF
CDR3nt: TGTGCCAGCAGCTTAGGGGGGTTCCAGCCCCAGCATTTT

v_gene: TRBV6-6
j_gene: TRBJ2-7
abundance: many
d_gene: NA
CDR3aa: CASSYETGEQYF
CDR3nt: TGTGCCAGCAGTTATGAAACAGGGGAGCAGTACTTC

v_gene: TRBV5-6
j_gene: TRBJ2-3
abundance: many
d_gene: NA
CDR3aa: CASSLYQFGTDTQYF
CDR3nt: TGTGCCAGCAGCTTGTATCAGTTCGGCACAGATACGCAGTATTTT

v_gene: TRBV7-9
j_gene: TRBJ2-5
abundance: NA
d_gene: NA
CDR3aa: CASSPSGRLETQYF
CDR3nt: TGTGCCAGCAGCCCCTCCGGGCGACTAGAGACCCAGTACTTC

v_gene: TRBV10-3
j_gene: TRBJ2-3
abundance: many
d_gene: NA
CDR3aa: CAISLTDRRTDTQYF
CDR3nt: TGTGCCATCAGCCTAACAGATCGTAGGACAGATACGCAGTATTTT